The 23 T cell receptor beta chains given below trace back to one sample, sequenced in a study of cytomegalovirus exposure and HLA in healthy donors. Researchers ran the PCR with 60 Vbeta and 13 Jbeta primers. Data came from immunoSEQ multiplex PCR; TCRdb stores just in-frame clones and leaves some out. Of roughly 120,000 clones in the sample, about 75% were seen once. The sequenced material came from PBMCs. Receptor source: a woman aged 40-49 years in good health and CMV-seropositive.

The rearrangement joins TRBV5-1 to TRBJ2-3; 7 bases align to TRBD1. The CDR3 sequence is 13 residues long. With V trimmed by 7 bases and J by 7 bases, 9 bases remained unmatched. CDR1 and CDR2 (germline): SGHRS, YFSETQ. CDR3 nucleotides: TGCGCCAGCGAACAGGGGCGTGGAAATACGCAGTATTTT. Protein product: CASEQGRGNTQYF.

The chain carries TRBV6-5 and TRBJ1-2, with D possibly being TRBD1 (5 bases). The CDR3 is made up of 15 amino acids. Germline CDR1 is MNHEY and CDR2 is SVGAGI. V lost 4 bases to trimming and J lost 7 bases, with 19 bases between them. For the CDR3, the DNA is TGTGCCAGCAGTTCGCGTCAGGGAGGAACATCTGGCTACACCTTC. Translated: CASSSRQGGTSGYTF.

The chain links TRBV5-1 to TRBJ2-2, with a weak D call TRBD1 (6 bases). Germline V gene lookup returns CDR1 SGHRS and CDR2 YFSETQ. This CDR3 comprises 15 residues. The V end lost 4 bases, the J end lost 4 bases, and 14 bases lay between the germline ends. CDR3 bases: TGCGCCAGCAGCCCGGGACACTCGGGCACCGGGGAGCTGTTTTTT. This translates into CASSPGHSGTGELFF. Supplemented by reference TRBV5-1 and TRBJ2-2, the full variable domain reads KAGVTQTPRYLIKTRGQQVTLSCSPISGHRSVSWYQQTPGQGLQFLFEYFSETQRNKGNFPGRFSGRQFSNSRSEMNVSTLELGDSALYLCASSPGHSGTGELFFGEGSRLTVL.

CDR3 region: CASSQDRTSRETQYF. The CDR3 DNA is TGTGCCAGCAGCCAAGACCGCACCTCCCGGGAGACCCAGTACTTC. The chain recombines TRBV14 with TRBJ2-5; unclear D gene. V was clipped by 0 bases and J by 5 bases, with 13 bases between them. The CDR3 loop spans 15 amino acids. Germline CDR1 SGHDN, CDR2 FVKESK.

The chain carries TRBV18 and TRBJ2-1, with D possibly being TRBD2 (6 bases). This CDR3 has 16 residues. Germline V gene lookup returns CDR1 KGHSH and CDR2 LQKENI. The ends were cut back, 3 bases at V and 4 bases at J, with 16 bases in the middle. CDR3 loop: CASSPVFGGPYNEQFF. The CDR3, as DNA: TGTGCCAGCTCACCCGTGTTCGGGGGACCTTACAATGAGCAGTTCTTC.

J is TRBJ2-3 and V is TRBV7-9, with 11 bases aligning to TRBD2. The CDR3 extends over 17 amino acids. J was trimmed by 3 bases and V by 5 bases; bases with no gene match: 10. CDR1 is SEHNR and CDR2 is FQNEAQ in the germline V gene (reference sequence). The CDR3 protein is CASSPALAGAGTDTQYF. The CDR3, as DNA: TGTGCCAGCAGCCCTGCACTAGCGGGAGCAGGTACAGATACGCAGTATTTT.

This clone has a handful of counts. The CDR3 reads CASSPRGSSYEQYF. The CDR3 DNA is TGTGCCAGCAGCCCCCGGGGATCATCCTACGAGCAGTACTTC. The chain joins TRBV7-9 to TRBJ2-7; weak D call: TRBD2 (5 bases). Trimming pared 5 bases from V and 1 base from J, leaving 12 bases between. The CDR3 totals 14 residues. The V gene's germline CDR1 is SEHNR and CDR2 FQNEAQ (reference sequence).

CDR3 amino acids: CASSSVSGGTTDTQYF. The CDR3 nucleotides read TGTGCCAGCAGCTCAGTTAGCGGGGGGACCACAGATACGCAGTATTTT. The chain uses TRBV7-6 and TRBJ2-3, with 10 bases aligning to TRBD2. The CDR3 covers 16 residues. CDR1 is SGHVS, CDR2 FNYEAQ, per germline. The V gene end was trimmed by 4 bases and the J gene end by 2 bases; junction bases not matched to a gene: 6.

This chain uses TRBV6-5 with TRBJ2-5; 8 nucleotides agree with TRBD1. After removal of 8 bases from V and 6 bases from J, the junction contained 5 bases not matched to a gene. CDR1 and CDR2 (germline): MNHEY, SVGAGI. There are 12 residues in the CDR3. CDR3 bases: TGTGCCAGCGGACAGGGCGAGAAGACCCAGTACTTC. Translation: CASGQGEKTQYF.

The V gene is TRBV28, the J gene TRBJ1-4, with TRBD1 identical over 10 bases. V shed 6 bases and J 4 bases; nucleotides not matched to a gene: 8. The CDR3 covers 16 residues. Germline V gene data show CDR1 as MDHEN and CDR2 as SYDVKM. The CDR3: CASSPTGGSYNEKLFF. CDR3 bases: TGTGCCAGCAGCCCGACAGGGGGCAGTTATAATGAAAAACTGTTTTTT.

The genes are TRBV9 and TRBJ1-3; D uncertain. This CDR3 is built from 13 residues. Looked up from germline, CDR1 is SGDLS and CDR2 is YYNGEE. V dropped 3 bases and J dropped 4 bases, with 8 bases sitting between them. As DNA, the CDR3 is TGTGCCAGCAGCGCTGGGCCCGGAAACACCATATATTTT. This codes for CASSAGPGNTIYF.

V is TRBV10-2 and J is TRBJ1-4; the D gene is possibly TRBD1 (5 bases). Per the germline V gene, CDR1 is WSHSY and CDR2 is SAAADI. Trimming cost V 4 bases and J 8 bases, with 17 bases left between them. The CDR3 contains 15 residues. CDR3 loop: CASSGSPGDVEKLFF. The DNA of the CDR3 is TGCGCCAGCAGTGGGTCACCGGGGGATGTGGAAAAACTGTTTTTT.

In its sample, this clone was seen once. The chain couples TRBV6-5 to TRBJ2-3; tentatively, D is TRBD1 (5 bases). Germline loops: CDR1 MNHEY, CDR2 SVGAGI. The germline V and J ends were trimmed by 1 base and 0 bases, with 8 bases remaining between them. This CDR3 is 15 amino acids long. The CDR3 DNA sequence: TGTGCCAGCAGTTACTGGGCAGGGAGCACAGATACGCAGTATTTT. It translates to CASSYWAGSTDTQYF.

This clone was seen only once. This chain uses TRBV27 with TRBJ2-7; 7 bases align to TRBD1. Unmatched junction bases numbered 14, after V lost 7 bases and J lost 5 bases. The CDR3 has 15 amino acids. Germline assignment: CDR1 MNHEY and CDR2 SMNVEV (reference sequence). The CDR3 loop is CASTRFPRQGHEQYF. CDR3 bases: TGTGCCAGCACCCGCTTCCCCCGACAGGGCCACGAGCAGTACTTC.

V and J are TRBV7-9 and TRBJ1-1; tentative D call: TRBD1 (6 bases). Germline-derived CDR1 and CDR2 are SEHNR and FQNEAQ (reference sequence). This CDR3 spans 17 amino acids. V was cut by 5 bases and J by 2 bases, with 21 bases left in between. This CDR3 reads CASSQPTGAGPNTEAFF. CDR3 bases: TGTGCCAGCAGCCAACCGACAGGCGCTGGACCTAACACTGAAGCTTTCTTT.

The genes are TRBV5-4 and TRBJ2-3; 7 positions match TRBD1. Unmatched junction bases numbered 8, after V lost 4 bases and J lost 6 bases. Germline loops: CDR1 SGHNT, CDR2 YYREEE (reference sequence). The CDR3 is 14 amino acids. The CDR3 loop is CASSLRGPGDTQYF. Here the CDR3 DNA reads TGTGCCAGCAGCCTGAGGGGGCCCGGGGATACGCAGTATTTT.

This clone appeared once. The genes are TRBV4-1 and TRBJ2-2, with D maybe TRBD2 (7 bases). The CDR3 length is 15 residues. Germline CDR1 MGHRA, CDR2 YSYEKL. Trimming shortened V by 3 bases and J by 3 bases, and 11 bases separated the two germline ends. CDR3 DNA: TGCGCCAGCAGCCATTCGGGGGGCTACACCGGGGAGCTGTTTTTT. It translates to CASSHSGGYTGELFF.

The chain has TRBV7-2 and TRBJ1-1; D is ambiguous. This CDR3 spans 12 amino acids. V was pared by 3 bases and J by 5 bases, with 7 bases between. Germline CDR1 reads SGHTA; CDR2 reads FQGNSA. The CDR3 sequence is CASSFHLTEAFF. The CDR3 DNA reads TGTGCCAGCAGCTTCCATTTGACTGAAGCTTTCTTT.

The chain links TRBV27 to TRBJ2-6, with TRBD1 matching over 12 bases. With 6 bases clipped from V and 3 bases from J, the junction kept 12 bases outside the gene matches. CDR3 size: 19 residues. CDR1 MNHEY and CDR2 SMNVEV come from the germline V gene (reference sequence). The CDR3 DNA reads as TGTGCCAGCAGGGCAGTAACCGGGACAGGGGGCCATGGGGCCAACGTCCTGACTTTC. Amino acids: CASRAVTGTGGHGANVLTF.

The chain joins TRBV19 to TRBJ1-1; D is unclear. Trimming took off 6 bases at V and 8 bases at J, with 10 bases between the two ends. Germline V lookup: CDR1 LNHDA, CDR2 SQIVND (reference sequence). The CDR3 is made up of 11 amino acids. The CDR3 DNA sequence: TGTGCCAGTAGGGTAGGAGGAGAAGCTTTCTTT. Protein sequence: CASRVGGEAFF.

CDR3 coding DNA: TGTGCTAGTGGTTTGCACCGGAGTCTGGACAGGGGATTTGACACTGAAGCTTTCTTT. Its protein product is CASGLHRSLDRGFDTEAFF. The rearrangement joins TRBV12-5 to TRBJ1-1, with 9 bases that match TRBD1. With 2 bases clipped from V and 3 bases from J, the junction kept 16 bases outside the gene matches. This CDR3 has 19 residues. Germline CDR1 LGHNT, CDR2 FRNRAP.

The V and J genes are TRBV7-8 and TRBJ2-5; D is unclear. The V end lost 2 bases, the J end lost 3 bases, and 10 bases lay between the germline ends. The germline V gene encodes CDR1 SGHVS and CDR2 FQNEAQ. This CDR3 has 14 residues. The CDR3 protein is CASSLRLAEETQYF. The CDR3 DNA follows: TGTGCCAGCAGCTTAAGACTGGCAGAAGAGACCCAGTACTTC.

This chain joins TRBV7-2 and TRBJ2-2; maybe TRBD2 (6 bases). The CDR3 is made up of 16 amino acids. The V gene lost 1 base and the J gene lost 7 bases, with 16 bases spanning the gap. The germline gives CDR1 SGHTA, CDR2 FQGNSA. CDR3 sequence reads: CASSLGGVTRSGELFF. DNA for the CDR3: TGTGCCAGCAGCTTAGGCGGGGTTACAAGGAGCGGGGAGCTGTTTTTT.